This T cell receptor (beta chain) originates from a study of blood T cell repertoires in COVID-19. For the study at large: Italy, Spain and the United States were the sources of the convalescent and acute COVID-19 samples. T cells, B-cell-depleted T cells, or PBMCs provided the cDNA or gDNA that served as material.

Per the original data handling: Reference gene primer amplification in the assay estimated nucleated cell counts. Method: immunoSEQ multiplex PCR; TCRdb's copy keeps in-frame clones and lacks some. That table supplies the V and J calls and clone size; D and trimming were determined from the DNA. Counted here are under 110,000 clones, approximately 84% occurring once; the ten biggest clones make up 11% to 15%. The germline V gene encodes CDR1 SQVTM and CDR2 ANQGSEA. The CDR3 contains 13 residues. Trimming left V 3 bases short and J 0 bases short, with 6 bases between. This TCR came from an older woman with acute or convalescent COVID-19. The V and J genes are TRBV29-1 and TRBJ2-1; D uncertain. The sequencing sample was made of peripheral blood. Here the CDR3 reads CSVDRSSYNEQFF. The CDR3 region has the DNA TGCAGCGTTGACCGGAGCTCCTACAATGAGCAGTTCTTC.